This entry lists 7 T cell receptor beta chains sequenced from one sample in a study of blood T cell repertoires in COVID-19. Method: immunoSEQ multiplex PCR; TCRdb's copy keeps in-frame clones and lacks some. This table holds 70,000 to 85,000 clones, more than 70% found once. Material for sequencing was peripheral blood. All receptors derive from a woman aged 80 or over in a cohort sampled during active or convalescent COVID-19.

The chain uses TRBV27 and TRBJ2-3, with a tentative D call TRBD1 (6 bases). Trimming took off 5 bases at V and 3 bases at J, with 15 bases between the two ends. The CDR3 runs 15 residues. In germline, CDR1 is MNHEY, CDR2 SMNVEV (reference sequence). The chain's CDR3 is CASSRQVWGTDTQYF. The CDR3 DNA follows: TGTGCCAGCAGTCGACAGGTCTGGGGTACAGATACGCAGTATTTT.

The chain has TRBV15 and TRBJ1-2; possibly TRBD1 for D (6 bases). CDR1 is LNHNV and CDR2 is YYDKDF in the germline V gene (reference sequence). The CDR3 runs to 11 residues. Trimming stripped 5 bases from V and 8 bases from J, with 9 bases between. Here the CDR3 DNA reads TGTGCCACCAGCGTCAGGGGCGGCTACACCTTC. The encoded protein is CATSVRGGYTF.

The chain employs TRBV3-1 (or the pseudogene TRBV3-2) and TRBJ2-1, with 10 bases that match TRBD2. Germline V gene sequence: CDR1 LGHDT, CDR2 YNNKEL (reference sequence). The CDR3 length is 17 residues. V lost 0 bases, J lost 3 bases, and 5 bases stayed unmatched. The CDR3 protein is CASSQDTSGILYNEQFF. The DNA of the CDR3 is TGTGCCAGCAGCCAAGATACTAGCGGGATCCTCTACAATGAGCAGTTCTTC.

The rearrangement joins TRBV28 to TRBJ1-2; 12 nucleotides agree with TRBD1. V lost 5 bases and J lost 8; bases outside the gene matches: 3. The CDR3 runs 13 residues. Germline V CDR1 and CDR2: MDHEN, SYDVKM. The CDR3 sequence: CASSGTGGWGYTF. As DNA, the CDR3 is TGTGCCAGCAGTGGGACAGGGGGCTGGGGCTACACCTTC.

CDR3 amino acids: CASSLVPRGYTEAFF. The DNA for the CDR3 is TGTGCCAGCAGCTTGGTTCCCAGGGGATACACTGAAGCTTTCTTT. The J gene is TRBJ1-1, the V gene TRBV5-6, with D possibly matching TRBD1 (6 bases). This CDR3 region has 15 residues. Trimming pared 0 bases from V and 3 bases from J, leaving 12 bases between. Germline-derived CDR1 and CDR2 are SGHDT and YYEEEE.

As DNA, the CDR3 is TGTGCCAGTGCAACAGGGCCTCCCATTTACGAGCAGTACTTC. Encoded protein: CASATGPPIYEQYF. V is TRBV28 and J is TRBJ2-7; perhaps TRBD1 as D (6 bases). Germline values: CDR1 MDHEN, CDR2 SYDVKM. Trimming shortened V by 9 bases and J by 4 bases, and 19 bases separated the two germline ends. The CDR3 sequence is 14 residues long.

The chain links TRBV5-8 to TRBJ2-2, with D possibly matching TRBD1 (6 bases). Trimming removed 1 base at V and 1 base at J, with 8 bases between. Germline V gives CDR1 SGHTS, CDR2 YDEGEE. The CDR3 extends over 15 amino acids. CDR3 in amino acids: CASSLSRGNTGELFF. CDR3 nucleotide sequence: TGTGCCAGCAGCTTGTCCAGGGGGAACACCGGGGAGCTGTTTTTT.